The rows below give T cell receptor beta chains drawn from one sample of a study of blood T cell repertoires in COVID-19. The method was immunoSEQ multiplex PCR; TCRdb's version includes in-frame clones alone and lacks a portion of them. This sample has about 42,000 clones, with about 77% found just once. Sequenced: peripheral blood. The receptors derive from a man older than 75 with acute or convalescent COVID-19. Both conserved end residues are part of each CDR3. Clone size is given for some rows only: seen once, a few or many times, or a class if the clone is expanded.

clone size: few
V gene: TRBV5-1
J gene: TRBJ2-3
CDR3 protein: CASSLQGAKDTQYF

clone size: medium-sized
V gene: TRBV2
J gene: TRBJ1-3
CDR3 protein: CASKVQGPGNTIYF

clone size: NA
V gene: TRBV28
J gene: TRBJ2-1
CDR3 protein: CASSLNPGLAYNEQFF

clone size: NA
V gene: TRBV24-1
J gene: TRBJ2-5
CDR3 protein: CATSDFRGSETQYF

clone size: NA
V gene: TRBV28
J gene: TRBJ2-5
CDR3 protein: CASSLHREGETQYF

clone size: NA
V gene: TRBV5-1
J gene: TRBJ2-7
CDR3 protein: CASSLAGLTEGEQYF

clone size: NA
V gene: TRBV4-2
J gene: TRBJ1-1
CDR3 protein: CASSQGEANTEAFF

clone size: few
V gene: TRBV5-1
J gene: TRBJ2-5
CDR3 protein: CASSPGQVGRETQYF

clone size: NA
V gene: TRBV4-2
J gene: TRBJ2-7
CDR3 protein: CASSPEGRGSSYEQYF

clone size: once
V gene: TRBV10-3
J gene: TRBJ1-1
CDR3 protein: CATGQGNTEAFF

clone size: NA
V gene: TRBV7-2
J gene: TRBJ2-4
CDR3 protein: CASSSSGVGKNIQYF

clone size: NA
V gene: TRBV6-4
J gene: TRBJ2-3
CDR3 protein: CASSDENSGPSTDTQYF

clone size: NA
V gene: TRBV28
J gene: TRBJ1-2
CDR3 protein: CASGSPLGALHGYTF

clone size: NA
V gene: TRBV5-6
J gene: TRBJ1-2
CDR3 protein: CASSLSRANYGYTF

clone size: NA
V gene: TRBV20-1
J gene: TRBJ2-7
CDR3 protein: CSARAQGEQYF

clone size: NA
V gene: TRBV6-4
J gene: TRBJ2-3
CDR3 protein: CASRREAGGQDTQYF

clone size: once
V gene: TRBV6-1
J gene: TRBJ1-1
CDR3 protein: CASSESWGAEAFF

clone size: once
V gene: TRBV28
J gene: TRBJ2-5
CDR3 protein: CASRPGGSGMPGTQYF

clone size: NA
V gene: TRBV28
J gene: TRBJ1-2
CDR3 protein: CASSLVPTDLYGYTF

clone size: few
V gene: TRBV4-2
J gene: TRBJ2-3
CDR3 protein: CASSPHLGGTDTQYF

clone size: NA
V gene: TRBV5-1
J gene: TRBJ2-1
CDR3 protein: CASSLTLTSGLTSNEQFF

clone size: NA
V gene: TRBV28
J gene: TRBJ2-5
CDR3 protein: CASTDSMAETQYF

clone size: NA
V gene: TRBV5-5
J gene: TRBJ2-5
CDR3 protein: CASSFGGGEETQYF

clone size: NA
V gene: TRBV5-1
J gene: TRBJ2-2
CDR3 protein: CASSSGTANTGELFF